A single sample gave rise to the 14 T cell receptor beta chains below, sequenced in a study of blood T cell repertoires in COVID-19. The repertoire was sequenced with immunoSEQ multiplex PCR; TCRdb's copy has only in-frame clones and lacks some. The sample holds about 31,000 clones, roughly nine tenths seen once. The sample comprised peripheral blood. The receptors here all came from a man at least 80 years old with acute or convalescent COVID-19.

V gene TRBV5-1 combines with J gene TRBJ2-2; 12 nucleotides line up with TRBD2. The CDR3 extends over 18 amino acids. Germline values: CDR1 SGHRS, CDR2 YFSETQ. V shed 3 bases and J 6 bases; nucleotides not matched to a gene: 12. This CDR3 reads CASSSWTLAGGNSGELFF. CDR3 DNA: TGCGCCAGCAGCTCATGGACACTAGCGGGGGGCAATTCCGGGGAGCTGTTTTTT.

This sequence joins TRBV19 and TRBJ1-2, with a weak D call TRBD1 (5 bases). Germline V CDR1 and CDR2: LNHDA, SQIVND (reference sequence). V lost 6 bases to trimming and J lost 8 bases, with 16 bases between them. The CDR3 covers 13 residues. The CDR3 coding sequence is TGTGCCAGTAGCCCGGGAGGGGTAGTCGGCTACACCTTC. Protein sequence: CASSPGGVVGYTF.

CDR3 in amino acids: CASTLQGPGNTIYF. Written as DNA, the CDR3 is TGTGCCAGCACCCTCCAGGGGCCTGGAAACACCATATATTTT. V is TRBV28 and J is TRBJ1-3, with a possible D match to TRBD1 (6 bases). Per germline, CDR1 MDHEN and CDR2 SYDVKM. CDR3 length: 14 amino acids. V lost 7 bases, J lost 2 bases, and 12 bases lay in between.

The V and J genes are TRBV24-1 and TRBJ2-3; D is uncertain. The CDR3 is 13 amino acids. Germline CDR1 and CDR2: KGHDR and SFDVKD. Trimming took off 5 bases at V and 2 bases at J, with 7 bases between the two ends. The CDR3 DNA reads as TGTGCCACCAGTGGAACGGTCACAGATACGCAGTATTTT. As protein: CATSGTVTDTQYF.

The chain recombines TRBV5-1 with TRBJ2-7, with 7 bases aligning to TRBD1. J gave up 4 bases and V 4 bases, and 11 bases lay outside the gene matches. The V gene's germline CDR1 is SGHRS and CDR2 YFSETQ. The CDR3 sequence is 15 residues long. The CDR3 DNA sequence: TGCGCCAGCAGCCTCGGGACAGCGGTCGTTTACGAGCAGTACTTC. This gives the protein CASSLGTAVVYEQYF.

The chain has TRBV6-2 or TRBV6-3 and TRBJ2-7; D remains unclear. Trimming shortened V by 4 bases and J by 7 bases, and 8 bases separated the two germline ends. The V gene's germline CDR1 is MNHEY and CDR2 SVGEGT. The CDR3 extends over 11 amino acids. CDR3 in amino acids: CASSSPGEQYF. The DNA for the CDR3 is TGTGCCAGCAGTTCACCCGGGGAGCAGTACTTC.

The count of this clone is one. The chain couples TRBV19 to TRBJ1-6, with 9 nucleotides matching TRBD1. V was clipped by 4 bases and J by 11 bases; unmatched bases: 3. Germline CDR1 is LNHDA and CDR2 is SQIVND (reference sequence). The CDR3 contains 13 residues. The CDR3 DNA sequence: TGTGCCAGTAGTAGGGGACAGGGCCCACCCCTCCACTTT. Protein: CASSRGQGPPLHF.

This clone has a handful of counts. The rearrangement joins TRBV6-1 to TRBJ1-5; D possibly corresponds to TRBD1 (6 bases). There are 18 residues in the CDR3. V dropped 2 bases and J dropped 3 bases, with 20 bases sitting between them. Germline-derived CDR1 and CDR2 are MNHNS and SASEGT. In nucleotides, the CDR3 is TGTGCCAGCAGTGAAAAGGTATCAGGACAGTCCTACAATCAGCCCCAGCATTTT. Protein: CASSEKVSGQSYNQPQHF.

The table lists this clone with a few counts. V is TRBV30 and J is TRBJ1-2; D possibly corresponds to TRBD1 (5 bases). Germline loops: CDR1 GTSNPN, CDR2 SVGIG (reference sequence). V lost 2 bases, J lost 0 bases, and 10 bases lay in between. This CDR3 contains 14 residues. The chain's CDR3 is CAWSFGRANYGYTF. DNA for the CDR3: TGTGCCTGGAGTTTCGGCAGGGCTAACTATGGCTACACCTTC.

This chain joins TRBV10-1 and TRBJ1-1; D unresolved. Germline CDR1 reads WNHNN; CDR2 reads SYGVQD (reference sequence). Trimming took 3 bases from V and 2 from J, leaving 7 bases between them. The CDR3 runs to 13 residues. The CDR3 sequence: CASSEQLNTEAFF. In DNA, the CDR3 is TGCGCCAGCAGTGAACAGCTAAACACTGAAGCTTTCTTT.

The J gene is TRBJ2-1, the V gene TRBV30; possible D gene TRBD2, 6 bases. V was shortened by 4 bases and J by 9 bases, with 22 bases between the two germline ends. The CDR3 spans 15 residues. The germline V gene has CDR1 GTSNPN and CDR2 SVGIG (reference sequence). Here the CDR3 reads CAWTSSAGGMGEQFF. The CDR3 nucleotides read TGTGCCTGGACCTCCTCGGCCGGGGGTATGGGTGAGCAGTTCTTC.

This chain uses TRBV12-3 or TRBV12-4 with TRBJ1-1; 8 positions match TRBD1. J lost 6 bases, V lost 4 bases, and 4 bases had no gene match. This CDR3 has 13 residues. The CDR3 DNA follows: TGTGCCAGCAGTTGGACAGGGCAGGCTGAAGCTTTCTTT. Encoded protein: CASSWTGQAEAFF.

The CDR3 sequence: CASSPGTGGSSYNEQFF. CDR3 sequence (DNA): TGTGCCAGCTCACCCGGGACAGGGGGGAGCTCCTACAATGAGCAGTTCTTC. The chain has TRBV18 and TRBJ2-1; 11 bases are shared with TRBD1. Unmatched junction bases numbered 4, after V lost 3 bases and J lost 0 bases. The CDR3 length is 17 residues. Per the germline V gene, CDR1 is KGHSH and CDR2 is LQKENI.

This rearrangement joins TRBV28 to TRBJ2-3; tentative D call: TRBD1 (6 bases). The CDR3 totals 15 residues. V lost 5 bases and J 1 base, leaving 13 bases between the germline ends. Germline loops: CDR1 MDHEN, CDR2 SYDVKM. CDR3 in amino acids: CASSARGSGTDTQYF. The DNA of the CDR3 is TGTGCCAGCAGTGCCAGGGGTAGCGGCACAGATACGCAGTATTTT.